This T cell receptor (beta chain) derives from a study of blood T cell repertoires in COVID-19. In its sample, this clone was seen once. Some clones are missing from TCRdb's copy, which holds only in-frame ones; the method was immunoSEQ multiplex PCR. Of roughly 300,000 clones listed, around 85% are singletons. The TCR was taken from a woman aged 25-40 years with COVID-19, enrolled during active disease. Material: peripheral blood.

This chain's CDR3 is CASSQGLAGVNNEQFF. DNA of the CDR3: TGTGCCAGCAGCCAAGGTCTAGCGGGGGTAAACAATGAGCAGTTCTTC. The chain carries TRBV3-1 (or the pseudogene TRBV3-2) and TRBJ2-1; 10 nucleotides agree with TRBD2. J lost 5 bases, V lost 1 base, and 5 bases had no gene match. CDR1 is LGHDT, CDR2 YNNKEL, per germline (reference sequence). This CDR3 region has 16 residues.